The 28 T cell receptor beta chains in this list originate from one sample, sequenced in a study of shared clonotypes between healthy human individuals. The protocol was immunoSEQ multiplex PCR, while the TCRdb copy is restricted to in-frame clones and leaves out a portion. Of around 1.5 million clones in the sample, nearly 99% were seen once. Sequenced input: naive CD4+ T cells sorted from blood. The subset is: CD45RA+ positively selected. The receptors were gathered from a man aged 25-40 years in good health.

The V gene is TRBV14, the J gene TRBJ2-3; no firm D call. The CDR3 sequence is 13 residues long. Germline lookup yields CDR1 SGHDN and CDR2 FVKESK. Trimming pared 1 base from V and 2 bases from J, leaving 4 bases between. In DNA, the CDR3 is TGTGCCAGCAGCCAAGCACACACAGATACGCAGTATTTT. This encodes CASSQAHTDTQYF.

This rearrangement joins TRBV14 to TRBJ1-3; TRBD1 matches at 8 bases. There are 17 residues in the CDR3. Germline V gene lookup returns CDR1 SGHDN and CDR2 FVKESK. V lost 4 bases, J lost 6 bases, and 14 bases stayed unmatched. The CDR3 protein is CASSRRDRRLLENTIYF. CDR3 DNA sequence: TGTGCCAGCAGCCGTAGGGACAGGCGGCTACTTGAAAACACCATATATTTT. The full variable domain, its missing parts supplied by reference TRBV14 and TRBJ1-3, is EAGVTQFPSHSVIEKGQTVTLRCDPISGHDNLYWYRRVMGKEIKFLLHFVKESKQDESGMPNNRFLAERTGGTYSTLKVQPAELEDSGVYFCASSRRDRRLLENTIYFGEGSWLTVV.

V usage is TRBV27 and J usage is TRBJ2-6, with 10 bases aligning to TRBD1. The length of the CDR3 is 16 residues. After removal of 8 bases from V and 1 base from J, the junction contained 5 bases not matched to a gene. CDR1 is MNHEY and CDR2 is SMNVEV in the germline V gene (reference sequence). The CDR3 nucleotides are TGTGCCAGCGGCCGGGACAGGGGATCTGGGGCCAACGTCCTGACTTTC. Translated, it gives CASGRDRGSGANVLTF.

This chain links TRBV7-2 with TRBJ2-1, with D possibly matching TRBD2 (5 bases). Between the trimmed V and J ends, which lost 7 bases and 0 bases, there was a span of 16 bases. The CDR3 length is 16 residues. Germline V gives CDR1 SGHTA, CDR2 FQGNSA. The CDR3 loop is CASKGGGSSSYNEQFF. In nucleotides, the CDR3 is TGTGCCAGCAAAGGAGGCGGGTCGAGCTCCTACAATGAGCAGTTCTTC.

The chain joins TRBV5-5 to TRBJ2-7, with 9 bases lining up with TRBD2. V shed 1 base and J 3 bases; nucleotides not matched to a gene: 8. Germline V gene data show CDR1 as SGHKS and CDR2 as YYEKEE (reference sequence). The CDR3 length is 16 residues. CDR3 sequence reads: CASSLRLLAGNYEQYF. CDR3 nucleotide sequence: TGTGCCAGCAGCTTGCGGTTGCTAGCGGGAAACTACGAGCAGTACTTC.

Notes on this clone: The sample has other DNA sequences that encode this CDR3 too. The rearrangement joins TRBV30 to TRBJ2-7; D remains unclear. From germline, CDR1 is GTSNPN and CDR2 SVGIG (reference sequence). The ends were cut back, 0 bases at V and 2 bases at J, with 5 bases in the middle. This CDR3 region has 12 residues. Here the CDR3 reads CAWSVRPYEQYF. CDR3 bases: TGTGCCTGGAGTGTACGTCCCTACGAGCAGTACTTC.

The chain has TRBV28 and TRBJ2-3; 12 nucleotides match TRBD2. Germline loops: CDR1 MDHEN, CDR2 SYDVKM. The V segment lost 5 bases and the J segment 5 bases; nucleotides outside the gene matches: 5. This CDR3 comprises 15 residues. The chain's CDR3 is CASSHRLAGEDTQYF. In DNA, the CDR3 is TGTGCCAGCAGTCACAGACTAGCGGGAGAAGATACGCAGTATTTT.

This rearrangement joins TRBV5-4 to TRBJ1-1; D call uncertain. Trimming stripped 3 bases from V and 3 bases from J, with 9 bases between. CDR3 size: 13 residues. Germline lookup yields CDR1 SGHNT and CDR2 YYREEE (reference sequence). The CDR3 reads CASSSGLYTEAFF. In DNA, the CDR3 is TGTGCCAGCAGCTCTGGGCTCTACACTGAAGCTTTCTTT.

The chain uses TRBV5-1 and TRBJ2-1; tentatively, D is TRBD2 (5 bases). Trimming stripped 1 base from V and 9 bases from J, with 14 bases between. This CDR3 has 14 amino acids. Germline V gene lookup returns CDR1 SGHRS and CDR2 YFSETQ. CDR3 sequence reads: CASSLSGSTGEQFF. CDR3 nucleotide sequence: TGCGCCAGCAGCTTGTCGGGGAGTACGGGTGAGCAGTTCTTC. The variable domain in full, with the rest retrieved from reference TRBV5-1 and TRBJ2-1, is KAGVTQTPRYLIKTRGQQVTLSCSPISGHRSVSWYQQTPGQGLQFLFEYFSETQRNKGNFPGRFSGRQFSNSRSEMNVSTLELGDSALYLCASSLSGSTGEQFFGPGTRLTVL.

The V and J genes are TRBV5-6 and TRBJ2-5; 9 nucleotides match TRBD2. CDR1 SGHDT and CDR2 YYEEEE come from the germline V gene. The CDR3 sequence is 14 residues long. V was clipped by 0 bases and J by 7 bases; unmatched bases: 4. In nucleotides, the CDR3 is TGTGCCAGCAGCTTGGTGAATAGCGGGAGGACCCAGTACTTC. Encoded protein: CASSLVNSGRTQYF.

The genes are TRBV19 and TRBJ2-7; perhaps TRBD2 as D (6 bases). Trimming stripped 3 bases from V and 5 bases from J, with 14 bases between. The CDR3 consists of 14 residues. Per germline, CDR1 LNHDA and CDR2 SQIVND (reference sequence). The DNA of the CDR3 is TGTGCCAGTAGTATGGGCGGGATTATGAACGAGCAGTACTTC. It encodes CASSMGGIMNEQYF.

V usage is TRBV7-3 and J usage is TRBJ1-4; the match to TRBD1 covers 8 bases. CDR1 and CDR2 from the germline V gene are SGHTA and FQGTGA. This CDR3 has 15 amino acids. V lost 2 bases to trimming and J lost 8 bases; unmatched junction nucleotides: 7. CDR3 sequence: CASSLSGGVGEKLFF. The CDR3 nucleotides are TGTGCCAGCAGCTTATCAGGGGGCGTAGGGGAAAAACTGTTTTTT.

The rearrangement joins TRBV7-8 to TRBJ2-2; D remains ambiguous. The CDR3 runs 15 residues. The V gene's germline CDR1 is SGHVS and CDR2 FQNEAQ. Trimming took 0 bases from V and 5 from J, leaving 10 bases between them. CDR3 sequence (DNA): TGTGCCAGCAGCTTAGCATCACTGGGGACCGGGGAGCTGTTTTTT. Translated, it gives CASSLASLGTGELFF.

J is TRBJ2-1 and V is TRBV4-1; D remains ambiguous. V shed 3 bases and J shed 5 bases, with 8 bases lying between them. CDR3 length equals 13 residues. Germline CDR1 reads MGHRA; CDR2 reads YSYEKL. CDR3 coding DNA: TGCGCCAGCAGCCACAATAGAGACAATGAGCAGTTCTTC. Its protein product is CASSHNRDNEQFF.

The chain is built from TRBV30 and TRBJ2-5; D remains ambiguous. This CDR3 comprises 11 residues. Germline V gene sequence: CDR1 GTSNPN, CDR2 SVGIG (reference sequence). V was trimmed by 1 base and J by 7 bases, leaving 7 bases between them. The CDR3 region is CAWSGLGTQYF. In DNA form, the CDR3 reads TGTGCCTGGAGTGGGTTGGGGACCCAGTACTTC.

This sequence joins TRBV5-6 and TRBJ2-5; no reliable D call. V lost 1 base and J lost 1, with 11 bases in between. The germline CDR1 and CDR2 sequences are SGHDT and YYEEEE. The CDR3 spans 15 residues. Written as DNA, the CDR3 is TGTGCCAGCAGCTTGCTCGGACCGGCCCAAGAGACCCAGTACTTC. It translates to CASSLLGPAQETQYF.

On this clone: The sample contains more than one DNA sequence encoding this CDR3. The V call is TRBV19, the J call TRBJ2-7; D is undetermined. Trimming removed 6 bases at V and 0 bases at J, with 3 bases between. The CDR3 covers 11 residues. From germline, CDR1 is LNHDA and CDR2 SQIVND (reference sequence). The CDR3 bases are TGTGCCAGTAGCCACTCCTACGAGCAGTACTTC. Its translation: CASSHSYEQYF.

The chain employs TRBV18 and TRBJ1-4; 8 bases are shared with TRBD1. The CDR3 is 14 amino acids. Germline CDR1 reads KGHSH; CDR2 reads LQKENI. J was trimmed by 5 bases and V by 6 bases; bases with no gene match: 5. The CDR3 sequence is CASSTGTGNEKLFF. The CDR3 nucleotides read TGTGCCAGCTCTACCGGGACAGGAAATGAAAAACTGTTTTTT. The complete variable domain, with remaining parts taken from reference TRBV18 and TRBJ1-4, reads NAGVMQNPRHLVRRRGQEARLRCSPMKGHSHVYWYRQLPEEGLKFMVYLQKENIIDESGMPKERFSAEFPKEGPSILRIQQVVRGDSAAYFCASSTGTGNEKLFFGSGTQLSVL.

The J gene is TRBJ2-7, the V gene TRBV28; perhaps TRBD1 as D (5 bases). The length of the CDR3 is 17 residues. The germline CDR1 and CDR2 sequences are MDHEN and SYDVKM. V lost 7 bases and J lost 4, with 26 bases in between. CDR3 protein: CASTPYYGRDILYEQYF. The CDR3 coding sequence is TGTGCCAGCACTCCCTATTACGGCAGGGATATTTTGTACGAGCAGTACTTC.

This chain links TRBV7-2 with TRBJ1-2; D is uncertain. The CDR3 extends over 12 amino acids. V lost 5 bases and J 8 bases, leaving 12 bases between the germline ends. Germline V gives CDR1 SGHTA, CDR2 FQGNSA. The CDR3, as DNA: TGTGCCAGCAGCATCGGGCCGCGGGGCTACACCTTC. Translation: CASSIGPRGYTF.

For this clone: The same CDR3 arises from other DNA sequences in this sample as well. CDR3 in amino acids: CASSERTGELFF. CDR3 coding DNA: TGTGCCAGCAGTGAACGGACCGGGGAGCTGTTTTTT. The chain joins TRBV2 to TRBJ2-2; D remains ambiguous. V was clipped by 2 bases and J by 5 bases, with 3 bases between them. Per the germline V gene, CDR1 is SNHLY and CDR2 is FYNNEI. The CDR3 runs 12 residues.

Turning to this clone: Relative to the germline gene, one junction end is altered; a read error may explain this. The rearrangement uses TRBV11-2 and TRBJ2-7, with 8 positions matching TRBD2. This CDR3 contains 9 residues. Germline V gene lookup returns CDR1 SGHAT and CDR2 FQNNGV. CDR3 loop: CASGGRPDF. The DNA for the CDR3 is TGTGCCAGCGGCGGGAGGCCCGACTTC.

In nucleotides, the CDR3 is TGCGCCAGCAGCCGGGAAGGCTTCGGCTACGAGCAGTACTTC. This sequence encodes CASSREGFGYEQYF. This chain uses TRBV5-1 with TRBJ2-7, with TRBD2 as a possible D gene (5 bases). The germline V and J ends were trimmed by 4 bases and 3 bases, with 14 bases remaining between them. This CDR3 comprises 14 residues. CDR1 and CDR2 (germline): SGHRS, YFSETQ. Full variable domain (rest looked up from reference TRBV5-1 and TRBJ2-7): KAGVTQTPRYLIKTRGQQVTLSCSPISGHRSVSWYQQTPGQGLQFLFEYFSETQRNKGNFPGRFSGRQFSNSRSEMNVSTLELGDSALYLCASSREGFGYEQYFGPGTRLTVT.

The chain has TRBV7-9 and TRBJ2-7; possibly TRBD2 for D (7 bases). The CDR3 has 19 residues. Germline values: CDR1 SEHNR, CDR2 FQNEAQ (reference sequence). Trimming removed 5 bases at V and 0 bases at J, with 26 bases between. The CDR3 sequence is CASSPRRGASGPSSYEQYF. CDR3 sequence (DNA): TGTGCCAGCAGCCCGCGGAGGGGGGCTAGCGGCCCAAGCTCCTACGAGCAGTACTTC.

Comment on this clone: The sample carries other DNA sequences with the same CDR3. The V call is TRBV14, the J call TRBJ1-1; no clear D. The CDR3 extends over 13 amino acids. Between the trimmed V and J ends, which lost 0 bases and 1 base, there was a span of 3 bases. Germline lookup yields CDR1 SGHDN and CDR2 FVKESK. The CDR3 coding sequence is TGTGCCAGCAGCCAAGACAGGAACACTGAAGCTTTCTTT. Translated, it gives CASSQDRNTEAFF.

V usage is TRBV6-5 and J usage is TRBJ2-2; TRBD2 agrees at 9 bases. CDR1 and CDR2 (germline): MNHEY, SVGAGI. Trimming removed 5 bases from V and 4 bases from J; junction bases left unmatched: 5. This CDR3 region has 15 residues. CDR3 in amino acids: CASSRLAVATGELFF. CDR3 DNA sequence: TGTGCCAGCAGTAGACTAGCGGTAGCCACCGGGGAGCTGTTTTTT.

The chain is built from TRBV7-2 and TRBJ1-2, with D maybe TRBD1 (6 bases). Trimming took 5 bases from V and 2 from J, leaving 15 bases between them. The CDR3 covers 15 residues. Germline CDR1 and CDR2: SGHTA and FQGNSA. CDR3 nucleotide sequence: TGTGCCAGCAGCCCACAACAGGGTTTAAACTATGGCTACACCTTC. Its translation is CASSPQQGLNYGYTF.

The V and J genes are TRBV7-2 and TRBJ1-3; D may be TRBD1 (6 bases). The CDR3 sequence is 18 residues long. The germline V gene encodes CDR1 SGHTA and CDR2 FQGNSA. V lost 1 base to trimming and J lost 4 bases, with 20 bases between them. CDR3 sequence: CASSLEVGWGRMGNTIYF. CDR3 nucleotides: TGTGCCAGCAGCTTAGAAGTTGGGTGGGGGCGTATGGGAAACACCATATATTTT.